These 28 T cell receptor beta chains came from one sample sequenced in a study of blood T cell repertoires in COVID-19. Profiled with immunoSEQ multiplex PCR; TCRdb holds only in-frame clones, not every one. Of approximately 400,000 clones in the sample, more than 75% were seen once. Sequenced: PBMCs or T cells enriched from blood (not recorded which). The receptor source for this set is a woman aged 18-29 years who had recovered from COVID-19.

The chain combines TRBV7-9 with TRBJ1-2; the match to TRBD1 covers 11 bases. Trimming took 5 bases from V and 2 from J; bases not matched to a gene: 7. This CDR3 region has 16 residues. Germline V gene lookup returns CDR1 SEHNR and CDR2 FQNEAQ (reference sequence). The CDR3 DNA is TGTGCCAGCAGCCCGGGACAGGGGGTGGCCAACTATGGCTACACCTTC. Its translation is CASSPGQGVANYGYTF.

This clone was picked up one time. This specimen includes other DNA sequences encoding the same CDR3. V gene TRBV29-1 combines with J gene TRBJ1-5; no clear D gene. Germline V gives CDR1 SQVTM, CDR2 ANQGSEA. This CDR3 spans 13 amino acids. Trimming shortened V by 4 bases and J by 1 base, and 8 bases separated the two germline ends. CDR3 bases: TGCAGCGTTGGAGGTTTGAGCAATCAGCCCCAGCATTTT. It is translated as CSVGGLSNQPQHF.

The chain links TRBV29-1 to TRBJ1-1, with 8 positions matching TRBD1. The CDR3 has 14 amino acids. Trimming removed 7 bases from V and 4 bases from J; junction bases left unmatched: 11. Germline CDR1 SQVTM, CDR2 ANQGSEA. CDR3 bases: TGCAGCGGCCAAAGGGGCACAGGGGGCACTGAAGCTTTCTTT. It yields the protein CSGQRGTGGTEAFF.

The sample holds one count of this clone. V usage is TRBV27 and J usage is TRBJ1-5; TRBD1 matches 7 bases. Germline V gene lookup returns CDR1 MNHEY and CDR2 SMNVEV (reference sequence). V dropped 5 bases and J dropped 3; count of bases not matched to a gene: 7. The CDR3 covers 15 residues. In nucleotides, the CDR3 is TGTGCCAGCAGTCCCTCGGGACAGCCCAATCAGCCCCAGCATTTT. This gives the protein CASSPSGQPNQPQHF.

V gene TRBV9 combines with J gene TRBJ1-4, with 7 bases that match TRBD1. Germline lookup yields CDR1 SGDLS and CDR2 YYNGEE. CDR3 length: 15 residues. Losses at the gene ends were 2 bases for V and 4 bases for J; bases not matched to a gene: 5. CDR3 loop: CASSVEGAVNEKLFF. The CDR3 DNA is TGTGCCAGCAGCGTTGAGGGGGCAGTTAATGAAAAACTGTTTTTT.

The rearrangement joins TRBV5-6 to TRBJ2-1; 7 nucleotides line up with TRBD1. Trimming removed 6 bases from V and 4 bases from J; junction bases left unmatched: 10. The CDR3 runs 15 residues. Looked up from germline, CDR1 is SGHDT and CDR2 is YYEEEE. The DNA of the CDR3 is TGTGCCAGCATGCTTGCCGGGACAGCTTACAATGAGCAGTTCTTC. Amino acids: CASMLAGTAYNEQFF.

This chain links TRBV7-9 with TRBJ1-2; 9 bases are shared with TRBD1. Germline-derived CDR1 and CDR2 are SEHNR and FQNEAQ (reference sequence). J lost 2 bases, V lost 5 bases, and 3 bases had no gene match. This CDR3 has 14 amino acids. CDR3: CASSGGQGNYGYTF. As DNA, the CDR3 is TGTGCCAGCAGCGGCGGACAGGGGAACTATGGCTACACCTTC.

The V gene is TRBV5-8, the J gene TRBJ1-1, with D possibly matching TRBD1 (6 bases). V was trimmed by 3 bases and J by 7 bases, leaving 25 bases between them. CDR1 is SGHTS and CDR2 is YDEGEE in the germline V gene. The CDR3 spans 17 residues. CDR3 sequence (DNA): TGTGCCAGCAGCTCATTCAGAGGGGGAATGAAGTCCGATGAAGCTTTCTTT. It is translated as CASSSFRGGMKSDEAFF.

The chain joins TRBV9 to TRBJ1-3; D gene ambiguous. Deletions cut 0 bases from V and 3 bases from J, with 7 bases between. CDR1 is SGDLS, CDR2 YYNGEE, per germline. This CDR3 comprises 14 residues. The CDR3 here is CASSVESVGNTIYF. The CDR3 DNA follows: TGTGCCAGCAGCGTAGAATCAGTTGGAAACACCATATATTTT.

The chain recombines TRBV2 with TRBJ1-2; 7 positions agree with TRBD1. This CDR3 region has 13 residues. Germline CDR1 SNHLY, CDR2 FYNNEI. Losses at the gene ends were 5 bases for V and 3 bases for J; bases not matched to a gene: 3. CDR3 nucleotide sequence: TGTGCCAGCAGTCAGACAGGGCACTATGGCTACACCTTC. Its protein product is CASSQTGHYGYTF.

The J gene is TRBJ2-3, the V gene TRBV29-1, with D perhaps TRBD2 (6 bases). CDR3 length equals 13 residues. V lost 7 bases and J lost 0, with 11 bases in between. Germline V gene lookup returns CDR1 SQVTM and CDR2 ANQGSEA. CDR3 DNA: TGCAGCGCCCCCGGGGGAAGCACAGATACGCAGTATTTT. Translating it yields CSAPGGSTDTQYF.

The chain has TRBV12-3 or TRBV12-4 and TRBJ1-5, with D maybe TRBD1 (6 bases). The ends were cut back, 6 bases at V and 3 bases at J, with 9 bases in the middle. The CDR3 runs to 13 residues. In DNA, the CDR3 is TGTGCCAGCAGCCGGGACACCAATCAGCCCCAGCATTTT. Its protein is CASSRDTNQPQHF.

The rearrangement uses TRBV7-9 and TRBJ1-2; D gene unclear. The V and J ends lost 5 bases and 0 bases respectively, with 19 bases between them. The CDR3 consists of 17 residues. Per germline, CDR1 SEHNR and CDR2 FQNEAQ (reference sequence). The CDR3 region has the DNA TGTGCCAGCAGCCCCGACGTTGAGGAGCTGCCTAACTATGGCTACACCTTC. Its protein is CASSPDVEELPNYGYTF.

The rearrangement uses TRBV27 and TRBJ2-1; 8 bases are shared with TRBD1. Germline CDR1 MNHEY, CDR2 SMNVEV (reference sequence). The CDR3 totals 13 residues. Trimming took 8 bases from V and 7 from J; bases not matched to a gene: 7. The CDR3 is CASARTGKNEQFF. In DNA, the CDR3 is TGTGCCAGCGCCCGGACAGGGAAGAATGAGCAGTTCTTC.

Regarding this clone: At the DNA level, this CDR3 is encoded by other sequences in the same sample as well. V and J are TRBV18 and TRBJ1-6; 8 bases map to TRBD1. This CDR3 has 14 amino acids. Germline CDR1 and CDR2: KGHSH and LQKENI. Trimming took 2 bases from V and 9 from J; bases not matched to a gene: 3. DNA for the CDR3: TGTGCCAGCTCACCAACAGGGGGAAGTTCACCCCTCCACTTT. It translates to CASSPTGGSSPLHF.

The chain recombines TRBV5-6 with TRBJ1-1; D remains unclear. The CDR3 is made up of 12 amino acids. Germline CDR1 SGHDT, CDR2 YYEEEE. The V end was cut by 2 bases, the J end by 1 base, with 3 bases between. CDR3 DNA sequence: TGTGCCAGCAGCTTTAAGAACACTGAAGCTTTCTTT. It specifies CASSFKNTEAFF.

The gene calls are TRBV30 and TRBJ2-3, with D perhaps matching TRBD1 (6 bases). Trimming left V 3 bases short and J 13 bases short, with 20 bases between. The CDR3 spans 13 residues. Germline CDR1 reads GTSNPN; CDR2 reads SVGIG (reference sequence). The CDR3 sequence is CAWRGVTGQPEYF. In nucleotides, the CDR3 is TGTGCCTGGAGGGGGGTGACAGGACAGCCGGAGTATTTT. Supplemented by reference TRBV30 and TRBJ2-3, the full variable domain reads SQTIHQWPATLVQPVGSPLSLECTVEGTSNPNLYWYRQAAGRGLQLLFYSVGIGQISSEVPQNLSASRPQDRQFILSSKKLLLSDSGFYLCAWRGVTGQPEYFGPGTRLTVL.

The chain is built from TRBV9 and TRBJ1-5, with D hard to call. Germline loops: CDR1 SGDLS, CDR2 YYNGEE. Trimming took off 3 bases at V and 3 bases at J, with 10 bases between the two ends. This CDR3 region has 14 residues. This chain's CDR3 is CASSADGNNQPQHF. The CDR3 coding sequence is TGTGCCAGCAGCGCCGACGGGAACAATCAGCCCCAGCATTTT. Full variable domain (remainder filled in from reference TRBV9 and TRBJ1-5): DSGVTQTPKHLITATGQRVTLRCSPRSGDLSVYWYQQSLDQGLQFLIQYYNGEERAKGNILERFSAQQFPDLHSELNLSSLELGDSALYFCASSADGNNQPQHFGDGTRLSIL.

The rearrangement joins TRBV10-2 to TRBJ1-5, with 9 bases identical to TRBD1. There are 14 residues in the CDR3. Germline V gene lookup returns CDR1 WSHSY and CDR2 SAAADI. Trimming cost V 0 bases and J 14 bases; bases outside gene matches: 8. The chain's CDR3 is CASSESATGGFEHF. CDR3 nucleotide sequence: TGCGCCAGCAGTGAGTCGGCGACAGGGGGATTTGAGCATTTT.

The chain employs TRBV29-1 and TRBJ2-3, with 7 bases that match TRBD1. With 6 bases clipped from V and 0 bases from J, the junction kept 18 bases outside the gene matches. Germline values: CDR1 SQVTM, CDR2 ANQGSEA. The CDR3 totals 18 residues. The CDR3 region is CSVISGTVEFTSTDTQYF. In nucleotides, the CDR3 is TGCAGCGTGATTTCCGGGACAGTCGAATTTACTAGCACAGATACGCAGTATTTT.

Note on this clone: Additional DNA sequences in this sample encode the identical CDR3. The chain has TRBV29-1 and TRBJ1-1, with D possibly matching TRBD1 (5 bases). Between the trimmed V and J ends, which lost 4 bases and 1 base, there was a span of 10 bases. Germline V lookup: CDR1 SQVTM, CDR2 ANQGSEA. The CDR3 length is 13 residues. The CDR3 DNA is TGCAGCGTTGGGAGGGGACGGAACACTGAAGCTTTCTTT. This gives the protein CSVGRGRNTEAFF.

The CDR3 spells CASMERQGIAEAFF. Written as DNA, the CDR3 is TGTGCCAGCATGGAGAGACAGGGTATTGCTGAAGCTTTCTTT. The chain links TRBV6-5 to TRBJ1-1, with 7 bases fitting TRBD1. V shed 7 bases, J shed 6 bases, and the junction held 11 bases outside the gene matches. The CDR3 loop spans 14 amino acids. Germline CDR1 is MNHEY and CDR2 is SVGAGI.

The chain employs TRBV5-1 and TRBJ2-7; TRBD2 matches at 12 bases. Germline values: CDR1 SGHRS, CDR2 YFSETQ. The CDR3 loop spans 16 amino acids. V lost 0 bases and J lost 1; bases outside the gene matches: 2. The DNA for the CDR3 is TGCGCCAGCAGCTTGGCTAGCGGGGGGGCTTCCTACGAGCAGTACTTC. It codes for CASSLASGGASYEQYF. Full variable domain (outside the CDR3, taken from reference TRBV5-1 and TRBJ2-7): KAGVTQTPRYLIKTRGQQVTLSCSPISGHRSVSWYQQTPGQGLQFLFEYFSETQRNKGNFPGRFSGRQFSNSRSEMNVSTLELGDSALYLCASSLASGGASYEQYFGPGTRLTVT.

Worth noting for this clone: At one boundary the junction diverges from the germline segment, which might be a read error. The chain has TRBV7-3 and TRBJ2-7; 9 bases are shared with TRBD2. The germline gives CDR1 SGHTA, CDR2 FQGTGA. This CDR3 spans 15 amino acids. The DNA of the CDR3 is TGTGTCAGCAGCCGCACGGGGCTAGCGGGATACGAGCAGTACTTC. Translated: CVSSRTGLAGYEQYF.

V is TRBV11-2 and J is TRBJ2-7, with TRBD2 as a possible D gene (5 bases). Germline-derived CDR1 and CDR2 are SGHAT and FQNNGV. Trimming removed 5 bases at V and 4 bases at J, with 15 bases between. The CDR3 covers 14 residues. Here the CDR3 reads CASSRSRGLYEQYF. Here the CDR3 DNA reads TGTGCCAGCAGCCGATCACGGGGTTTATACGAGCAGTACTTC.

The chain carries TRBV29-1 and TRBJ1-1; D unresolved. The V end lost 7 bases, the J end lost 4 bases, and 13 bases lay between the germline ends. The germline V gene encodes CDR1 SQVTM and CDR2 ANQGSEA. The CDR3 consists of 12 residues. For the CDR3, the DNA is TGCAGCGCCGAGGAACCCCGCACTGAAGCTTTCTTT. Its protein is CSAEEPRTEAFF. The full variable domain, with the rest looked up from reference TRBV29-1 and TRBJ1-1, is SAVISQKPSRDICQRGTSLTIQCQVDSQVTMMFWYRQQPGQSLTLIATANQGSEATYESGFVIDKFPISRPNLTFSTLTVSNMSPEDSSIYLCSAEEPRTEAFFGQGTRLTVV.

The chain uses TRBV5-4 and TRBJ2-7; D is unclear. CDR3 length: 15 amino acids. Germline CDR1 and CDR2: SGHNT and YYREEE (reference sequence). Trimming left V 0 bases short and J 0 bases short, with 10 bases between. The CDR3 coding sequence is TGTGCCAGCAGCTTGGCCCTTGGAGACTCCTACGAGCAGTACTTC. Its translation: CASSLALGDSYEQYF.

The chain recombines TRBV27 with TRBJ2-1; 9 nucleotides agree with TRBD1. Germline values: CDR1 MNHEY, CDR2 SMNVEV (reference sequence). Trimming cost V 1 base and J 1 base; bases outside gene matches: 5. The CDR3 is 17 amino acids. CDR3 loop: CASSLLLGQGSYNEQFF. The CDR3 nucleotides read TGTGCCAGCAGTTTATTACTGGGACAGGGTTCCTACAATGAGCAGTTCTTC.